This passage covers 30 T cell receptor beta chains from one sample sequenced in a study of shared clonotypes between healthy human individuals. Profiling relied on immunoSEQ multiplex PCR, and the TCRdb table lists in-frame clones only, not all of them. The table records a few hundred thousand clones, over 50% of them present only once. Material: memory CD4+ T cells sorted from blood. Subset of the sample: CD45RA-negative fraction. Every receptor here comes from a young man in good health.

This clone was seen only a few times. Other nucleotide sequences from this sample produce the same CDR3. The chain carries TRBV7-9 and TRBJ1-4; TRBD1 might be the D (6 bases). CDR3 length: 15 amino acids. Germline CDR1 is SEHNR and CDR2 is FQNEAQ (reference sequence). The germline V and J ends were trimmed by 3 bases and 6 bases, with 14 bases remaining between them. The DNA of the CDR3 is TGTGCCAGCAGCTTCAGCGGGGGCGGAGATGAAAAACTGTTTTTT. It encodes CASSFSGGGDEKLFF.

In this sample, this clone turned up many times. This chain joins TRBV4-1 and TRBJ1-2, with D possibly TRBD1 on 5 matching bases. V was clipped by 1 base and J by 7 bases, with 13 bases between them. Per the germline V gene, CDR1 is MGHRA and CDR2 is YSYEKL. The CDR3 is 14 residues long. CDR3 DNA sequence: TGCGCCAGCAGCCAAGTCCGACAGTCACTTGGCTACACCTTC. It is translated as CASSQVRQSLGYTF.

The gene calls are TRBV5-1 and TRBJ2-2; D tentatively fits TRBD1 or TRBD2 (5 bases each). This CDR3 comprises 14 residues. The germline gives CDR1 SGHRS, CDR2 YFSETQ. Trimming removed 2 bases from V and 3 bases from J, with 8 bases in between. CDR3 loop: CASSFQGDTGELFF. CDR3 sequence (DNA): TGCGCCAGCAGCTTCCAGGGAGACACCGGGGAGCTGTTTTTT.

The J gene is TRBJ2-2, the V gene TRBV6-5, with 9 bases lining up with TRBD2. V shed 5 bases, J shed 6 bases, and the junction held 7 bases outside the gene matches. The CDR3 spans 15 residues. Germline-derived CDR1 and CDR2 are MNHEY and SVGAGI. DNA for the CDR3: TGTGCCAGCAGTCCTCTAGCGGGACCGTCCGGGGAGCTGTTTTTT. It encodes CASSPLAGPSGELFF.

The rearrangement links TRBV7-2 to TRBJ2-1, with D unclear. The germline V and J ends were trimmed by 2 bases and 10 bases, with 9 bases remaining between them. Germline-derived CDR1 and CDR2 are SGHTA and FQGNSA. CDR3 size: 12 residues. This CDR3 reads CASSLYGSEQFF. In nucleotides, the CDR3 is TGTGCCAGCAGCTTATATGGCTCAGAGCAGTTCTTC.

About this clone itself: This CDR3 is also generated by other DNA sequences in the sample. This chain uses TRBV7-3 with TRBJ2-7; a weak D match, TRBD2 (6 bases). The CDR3 has 14 amino acids. V lost 3 bases and J lost 0, with 9 bases in between. Germline CDR1 reads SGHTA; CDR2 reads FQGTGA. CDR3 residues: CASSFGGSSYEQYF. CDR3 DNA: TGTGCCAGCAGCTTTGGGGGGTCCTCCTACGAGCAGTACTTC. The full variable domain, with the rest looked up from reference TRBV7-3 and TRBJ2-7, is GAGVSQTPSNKVTEKGKYVELRCDPISGHTALYWYRQSLGQGPEFLIYFQGTGAADDSGLPNDRFFAVRPEGSVSTLKIQRTERGDSAVYLCASSFGGSSYEQYFGPGTRLTVT.

CDR3 coding DNA: TGTGCCAGCAGCCTAGTTAGCGGGTCCGGCACAGATACGCAGTATTTT. This gives the protein CASSLVSGSGTDTQYF. This chain links TRBV7-3 with TRBJ2-3; TRBD2 matches 7 bases. The germline gives CDR1 SGHTA, CDR2 FQGTGA. This CDR3 is built from 16 residues. V shed 5 bases, J shed 1 base, and the junction held 9 bases outside the gene matches.

V usage is TRBV2 and J usage is TRBJ1-5; D is unclear. The germline V gene encodes CDR1 SNHLY and CDR2 FYNNEI. Trimming removed 7 bases from V and 6 bases from J, with 13 bases in between. This CDR3 has 13 residues. In DNA, the CDR3 is TGTGCCAGCACCTTTGGACCGGGTCAGCCCCAGCATTTT. This encodes CASTFGPGQPQHF.

The CDR3 is CATGSSGRGNEQFF. CDR3 coding DNA: TGTGCCACCGGTAGCAGCGGGAGAGGTAATGAGCAGTTCTTC. The V call is TRBV6-5, the J call TRBJ2-1; 8 nucleotides align to TRBD2. Germline V lookup: CDR1 MNHEY, CDR2 SVGAGI. The trim removed 10 bases at V and 7 bases at J, leaving 12 bases unmatched. The CDR3 has 14 residues.

This clone was counted ten times or more. The chain combines TRBV10-3 with TRBJ1-2; D not certain. CDR1 is ENHRY, CDR2 SYGVKD, per germline. With 6 bases removed from V and 0 bases from J, the gap between germline ends came to 8 bases. The CDR3 covers 13 residues. The CDR3 region has the DNA TGTGCCATCAGAGGACGGACTAACTATGGCTACACCTTC. Translating gives CAIRGRTNYGYTF.

In its sample, this clone was seen a few times. The V gene is TRBV9, the J gene TRBJ2-5; no firm D call. Germline V gene sequence: CDR1 SGDLS, CDR2 YYNGEE. The V gene lost 0 bases and the J gene lost 4 bases, with 7 bases spanning the gap. The CDR3 contains 13 residues. The CDR3 here is CASSVEYAETQYF. The CDR3 region has the DNA TGTGCCAGCAGCGTAGAATATGCAGAGACCCAGTACTTC. Variable domain in full (rest from reference TRBV9 and TRBJ2-5): DSGVTQTPKHLITATGQRVTLRCSPRSGDLSVYWYQQSLDQGLQFLIQYYNGEERAKGNILERFSAQQFPDLHSELNLSSLELGDSALYFCASSVEYAETQYFGPGTRLLVL.

This sequence joins TRBV6-1 and TRBJ2-2; 11 bases align to TRBD1. V trimming: 6 bases; J trimming: 4 bases; junction bases outside the gene matches: 4. This CDR3 is 15 amino acids long. The germline V gene encodes CDR1 MNHNS and CDR2 SASEGT. CDR3 DNA: TGTGCCAGCAGCGCGGACAGGGGGCTCACCGGGGAGCTGTTTTTT. Translation gives CASSADRGLTGELFF.

This chain links TRBV27 with TRBJ1-2; D might be TRBD1 (6 bases). The germline V gene has CDR1 MNHEY and CDR2 SMNVEV (reference sequence). Trimming took 1 base from V and 8 from J, leaving 14 bases between them. The CDR3 totals 14 residues. CDR3 nucleotides: TGTGCCAGCAGTTTATTCACAGGGTCTGGAGGCTACACCTTC. The encoded protein is CASSLFTGSGGYTF.

Only a few counts were recorded for this clone. The J gene is TRBJ1-4, the V gene TRBV4-3; 11 bases align to TRBD1. The V and J ends lost 1 base and 5 bases, in that order; junction bases with no gene match: 18. The CDR3 consists of 21 residues. The germline CDR1 and CDR2 sequences are LGHNA and YSLEER. The CDR3 coding sequence is TGCGCCAGCAGCCAAGTGGTCTTCGGGACAGGGGGAATTTTTGGGAATGAAAAACTGTTTTTT. Encoded protein: CASSQVVFGTGGIFGNEKLFF.

A few counts support this clone. The V and J genes are TRBV7-9 and TRBJ2-1; the match to TRBD1 covers 9 bases. Looked up from germline, CDR1 is SEHNR and CDR2 is FQNEAQ (reference sequence). V lost 3 bases, J lost 12 bases, and 9 bases stayed unmatched. CDR3 length equals 14 residues. The CDR3 loop is CASSFGTGSGGQFF. The CDR3 coding sequence is TGTGCCAGCAGCTTTGGGACAGGGTCGGGCGGGCAGTTCTTC.

The genes are TRBV11-2 and TRBJ2-7; D could derive from TRBD1 or TRBD2 (5 bases each). The CDR3 has 16 amino acids. V was trimmed by 1 base and J by 9 bases, leaving 22 bases between them. Per germline, CDR1 SGHAT and CDR2 FQNNGV. CDR3 in amino acids: CASSLAGGKVLVGQYF. The CDR3 bases are TGTGCCAGCAGCTTAGCTGGGGGAAAAGTCTTAGTCGGGCAGTACTTC.

A note on this clone: Other DNA sequences from this sample encode an identical CDR3 as well. The chain uses TRBV7-2 and TRBJ2-1; no clear D gene. Trimming took off 5 bases at V and 10 bases at J, with 12 bases between the two ends. Germline CDR1 SGHTA, CDR2 FQGNSA. There are 12 residues in the CDR3. Here the CDR3 reads CASSRPGGEQFF. CDR3 DNA sequence: TGTGCCAGCAGCCGTCCGGGTGGAGAGCAGTTCTTC.

The J gene is TRBJ2-1, the V gene TRBV5-6; the match to TRBD2 covers 7 bases. Per the germline V gene, CDR1 is SGHDT and CDR2 is YYEEEE. After removal of 3 bases from V and 7 bases from J, the junction contained 4 bases not matched to a gene. The length of the CDR3 is 13 residues. CDR3 bases: TGTGCCAGCAGCTGGACTAGTACGAATGAGCAGTTCTTC. This sequence encodes CASSWTSTNEQFF. Based on the CDR3 plus reference TRBV5-6 and TRBJ2-1, the full variable domain is DAGVTQSPTHLIKTRGQQVTLRCSPKSGHDTVSWYQQALGQGPQFIFQYYEEEERQRGNFPDRFSGHQFPNYSSELNVNALLLGDSALYLCASSWTSTNEQFFGPGTRLTVL.

This chain uses TRBV7-2 with TRBJ2-1, with D possibly being TRBD1 or TRBD2 (5 bases each). Trimming removed 6 bases at V and 4 bases at J, with 19 bases between. Germline V gene data show CDR1 as SGHTA and CDR2 as FQGNSA. The CDR3 consists of 16 residues. The CDR3 DNA follows: TGTGCCAGCAGACTCTCGACCGGGGCCCGTTACAATGAGCAGTTCTTC. This gives the protein CASRLSTGARYNEQFF.

This chain connects TRBV7-8 to TRBJ1-5; a possible D gene is TRBD1 (5 bases). There are 14 residues in the CDR3. V was pared by 8 bases and J by 2 bases, with 13 bases between. The germline CDR1 and CDR2 sequences are SGHVS and FQNEAQ. The CDR3 DNA is TGTGCCAGCGCCAGGGAAAATCGCAATCAGCCCCAGCATTTT. It translates to CASARENRNQPQHF.

The chain combines TRBV28 with TRBJ2-7; D is uncertain. Germline assignment: CDR1 MDHEN and CDR2 SYDVKM. Deletions cut 2 bases from V and 4 bases from J, with 15 bases between. The CDR3 is made up of 15 amino acids. The CDR3 is CASSLGVRHNYEQYF. In nucleotides, the CDR3 is TGTGCCAGCAGTTTAGGCGTTCGTCATAATTACGAGCAGTACTTC. The full variable domain, its missing parts supplied by reference TRBV28 and TRBJ2-7, is DVKVTQSSRYLVKRTGEKVFLECVQDMDHENMFWYRQDPGLGLRLIYFSYDVKMKEKGDIPEGYSVSREKKERFSLILESASTNQTSMYLCASSLGVRHNYEQYFGPGTRLTVT.

This clone was counted between two and nine times. The chain is built from TRBV30 and TRBJ1-5; a weak D match, TRBD1 (5 bases). Germline lookup yields CDR1 GTSNPN and CDR2 SVGIG (reference sequence). V lost 4 bases and J 0 bases, leaving 13 bases between the germline ends. This CDR3 has 15 amino acids. The CDR3 loop is CAWTSPGPSNQPQHF. The CDR3 nucleotides are TGTGCCTGGACCTCCCCGGGGCCTAGCAATCAGCCCCAGCATTTT.

J is TRBJ2-1 and V is TRBV11-2; D gene unclear. CDR1 SGHAT and CDR2 FQNNGV come from the germline V gene. The CDR3 covers 14 residues. V gave up 4 bases and J gave up 8 bases, with 15 bases separating them. CDR3 bases: TGTGCCAGCAGCTCCTTAAAGACGGCGTATGAGCAGTTCTTC. It encodes CASSSLKTAYEQFF.

The chain is built from TRBV28 and TRBJ1-1, with TRBD1 matching 8 bases. The J segment lost 1 base and the V segment lost 7 bases, leaving 8 bases of the junction unmatched. The CDR3 runs to 15 residues. Germline assignment: CDR1 MDHEN and CDR2 SYDVKM. For the CDR3, the DNA is TGTGCCAGCACCTCGCCCGGGACAGGGAACACTGAAGCTTTCTTT. It yields the protein CASTSPGTGNTEAFF.

The chain links TRBV23-1 to TRBJ2-1, with a tentative D call TRBD1 (5 bases). TRBV23-1 qualifies as an ORF whose function is uncertain. The V and J ends lost 1 base and 4 bases respectively, with 17 bases between them. The CDR3 is 17 residues long. The DNA of the CDR3 is TGCGCCAGCAGTCAATTGAGGCCTTTAGGGGATTACAATGAGCAGTTCTTC. Residues: CASSQLRPLGDYNEQFF.

This clone appeared a few times. This chain connects TRBV9 to TRBJ2-1; 8 nucleotides align to TRBD2. The germline gives CDR1 SGDLS, CDR2 YYNGEE. This CDR3 spans 16 amino acids. The V gene end was trimmed by 4 bases and the J gene end by 2 bases; junction bases not matched to a gene: 8. CDR3 sequence reads: CASSLKAGVAYNEQFF. For the CDR3, the DNA is TGTGCCAGCAGCCTCAAAGCGGGAGTCGCCTACAATGAGCAGTTCTTC.

This clone was found once. The J gene is TRBJ2-7, the V gene TRBV5-1, with a possible D match to TRBD1 (6 bases). The V gene lost 0 bases and the J gene lost 4 bases, with 11 bases spanning the gap. The length of the CDR3 is 14 residues. Germline V gene lookup returns CDR1 SGHRS and CDR2 YFSETQ. The CDR3 bases are TGCGCCAGCAGCTTGGGTCAGGACAGTTACGAGCAGTACTTC. It translates to CASSLGQDSYEQYF.

This chain connects TRBV16 to TRBJ1-2; unclear D gene. V was trimmed by 4 bases and J by 4 bases, leaving 16 bases between them. CDR1 is KGHSY, CDR2 FQNENV, per germline. The CDR3 is 15 amino acids. CDR3 in DNA: TGTGCCAGCAGCCCTCTGTTTTCCGTGGGCTATGGCTACACCTTC. It specifies CASSPLFSVGYGYTF.

The V call is TRBV29-1, the J call TRBJ1-2; TRBD1 aligns across 8 bases. CDR1 SQVTM and CDR2 ANQGSEA come from the germline V gene. The CDR3 runs 12 residues. The V and J ends lost 7 bases and 3 bases, in that order; junction bases with no gene match: 4. CDR3: CSGGQGDYGYTF. CDR3 coding DNA: TGCAGCGGTGGACAGGGAGACTATGGCTACACCTTC.

Concerning this clone itself: A much larger clone is a single base away; this may be a read error. Other DNA sequences within the sample encode an identical CDR3. This chain joins TRBV7-6 and TRBJ2-1; weak D call: TRBD1 (5 bases). This CDR3 contains 12 residues. Germline CDR1 reads SGHVS; CDR2 reads FNYEAQ. The ends were cut back, 2 bases at V and 6 bases at J, with 5 bases in the middle. Here the CDR3 DNA reads TGTGCCAGCAGCTTACAGGGCAATGAGCAGTTCTTC. This codes for CASSLQGNEQFF.